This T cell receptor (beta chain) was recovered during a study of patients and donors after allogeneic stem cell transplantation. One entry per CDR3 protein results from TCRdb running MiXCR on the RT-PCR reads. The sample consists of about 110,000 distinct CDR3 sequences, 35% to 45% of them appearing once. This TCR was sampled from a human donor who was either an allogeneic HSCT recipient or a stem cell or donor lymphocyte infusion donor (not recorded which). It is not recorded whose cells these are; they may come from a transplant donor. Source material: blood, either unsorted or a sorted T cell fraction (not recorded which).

The CDR3 DNA sequence: TGCAGTGCAACCCGACAGGGTAGGGATCAGCCCCAGCATTTT. Protein: CSATRQGRDQPQHF. The chain employs TRBV20-1 and TRBJ1-5; TRBD1 matches at 7 bases. The V gene end was trimmed by 6 bases and the J gene end by 5 bases; junction bases not matched to a gene: 10. The CDR3 has 14 amino acids. CDR1 is DFQATT and CDR2 is SNEGSKA in the germline V gene (reference sequence).